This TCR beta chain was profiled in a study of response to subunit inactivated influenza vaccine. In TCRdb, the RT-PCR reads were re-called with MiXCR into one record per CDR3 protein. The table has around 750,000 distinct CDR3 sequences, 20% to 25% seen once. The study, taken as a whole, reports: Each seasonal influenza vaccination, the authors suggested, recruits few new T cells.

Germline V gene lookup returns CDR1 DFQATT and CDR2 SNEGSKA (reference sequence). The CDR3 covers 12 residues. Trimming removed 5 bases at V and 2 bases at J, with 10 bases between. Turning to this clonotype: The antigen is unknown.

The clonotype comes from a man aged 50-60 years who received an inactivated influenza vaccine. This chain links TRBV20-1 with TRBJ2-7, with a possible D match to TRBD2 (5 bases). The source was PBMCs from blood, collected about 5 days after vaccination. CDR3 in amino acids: CSAVRGTYEQYF. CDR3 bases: TGCAGTGCTGTCCGGGGAACCTACGAGCAGTACTTC.